The TCR beta chain described here comes from a study of cytomegalovirus exposure and HLA in healthy donors. It was with 60 Vbeta and 13 Jbeta primers that the PCR ran. Produced via immunoSEQ multiplex PCR; TCRdb's table is partial and in-frame only. The repertoire holds over 100,000 clones, about 77% seen once, with approximately 1.4% in the top ten. Material for sequencing was PBMCs. This TCR came from a middle-aged woman in good health and CMV-seronegative.

The CDR3 region has the DNA TGTGCCAGCAAACAGGGGTACACCGGGGAGCTGTTTTTT. Its protein product is CASKQGYTGELFF. The V call is TRBV6-4, the J call TRBJ2-2, with 7 positions matching TRBD1. The CDR3 sequence is 13 residues long. The germline gives CDR1 MRHNA, CDR2 SNTAGT. V was pared by 7 bases and J by 3 bases, with 2 bases of the junction left unmatched.